The source of this T cell receptor beta chain is a study of blood T cell repertoires in COVID-19. For the study at large: The study drew acute and convalescent COVID-19 samples from the United States, Italy and Spain. In each case, the material was cDNA or gDNA derived from T cells, B-cell-depleted T cells, or PBMCs.

Methods used by the authors: By means of reference gene primer amplification, nucleated cell counts were estimated. Only in-frame clones appear in the TCRdb table, and some are missing; sequencing was by immunoSEQ multiplex PCR. That table gives V, J and clone size, and the DNA gave D and trimming. The sample includes over 45,000 clones, around 67% seen only once; the top ten take roughly 18%. This CDR3 has 15 residues. The trim removed 4 bases at V and 0 bases at J, leaving 3 bases unmatched. Germline CDR1 ENHRY, CDR2 SYGVKD. The rearrangement joins TRBV10-3 to TRBJ2-1; 7 bases agree with TRBD2. The source is a woman aged 50 to 65 with active or convalescent COVID-19. The sample taken for sequencing was peripheral blood. CDR3 in amino acids: CAISATSDSYNEQFF. CDR3 in DNA: TGTGCCATCAGTGCTACTAGCGACTCCTACAATGAGCAGTTCTTC.